Listed here are 3 T cell receptor beta chains from one sample, sequenced in a study of cytomegalovirus exposure and HLA in healthy donors. Vbeta (60) and Jbeta (13) primers were used in the PCR. The repertoire was sequenced with immunoSEQ multiplex PCR; TCRdb's copy has only in-frame clones and lacks some. Of about 170,000 clones in the sample, more than 70% were seen once. The sequencing sample was made of PBMCs. Receptor source: a woman in her forties or fifties in good health and CMV-seropositive.

The chain employs TRBV19 and TRBJ2-3; a weak D match, TRBD1 (6 bases). There are 17 residues in the CDR3. V was trimmed by 7 bases and J by 1 base, leaving 21 bases between them. Germline V gene lookup returns CDR1 LNHDA and CDR2 SQIVND (reference sequence). CDR3 sequence (DNA): TGTGCCAGTATGCTGACAGGAGGATTAGAGGGCACAGATACGCAGTATTTT. It codes for CASMLTGGLEGTDTQYF.

The chain joins TRBV7-2 to TRBJ2-7, with TRBD1 identical over 9 bases. The junction had 6 bases not matched to a gene; V was cut back by 1 base and J by 2 bases. The CDR3 consists of 16 residues. Germline V gives CDR1 SGHTA, CDR2 FQGNSA. DNA for the CDR3: TGTGCCAGCAGCTTAGACGGGACAGGGCCTACCTACGAGCAGTACTTC. Translating gives CASSLDGTGPTYEQYF. The variable domain in full, completed from reference TRBV7-2 and TRBJ2-7, reads GAGVSQSPSNKVTEKGKDVELRCDPISGHTALYWYRQSLGQGLEFLIYFQGNSAPDKSGLPSDRFSAERTGGSVSTLTIQRTQQEDSAVYLCASSLDGTGPTYEQYFGPGTRLTVT.

The V gene is TRBV29-1, the J gene TRBJ1-1; D remains unclear. CDR1 and CDR2 (germline): SQVTM, ANQGSEA. Trimming stripped 7 bases from V and 3 bases from J, with 12 bases between. CDR3 length: 12 amino acids. The CDR3 bases are TGCAGCGCCAAGCCCGGAGACACTGAAGCTTTCTTT. Amino acid sequence: CSAKPGDTEAFF.